This is a list of T cell receptor beta chains from one sample in a study of blood T cell repertoires in COVID-19. Using immunoSEQ multiplex PCR, the repertoire was profiled, and TCRdb retains in-frame clones only, with some absent. The sample consists of around 140,000 clones, under 90% of them appearing once. Sequencing used peripheral blood. These receptors were taken from a human donor in a cohort sampled during active COVID-19. CDR3s include the opening cysteine and the closing phenylalanine or tryptophan. The order of the fields is D gene, clone size, V gene, J gene, CDR3 protein, CDR3 DNA. A D gene is named only where the DNA matches it firmly. Size values are once, few and many counts, or a class for expanded clones, and some rows have none.

TRBD1,.,TRBV6-2/TRBV6-3,TRBJ2-7,CASSYRRDRGPEQYF,TGTGCCAGCAGTTACCGCCGGGACAGGGGGCCCGAGCAGTACTTC
TRBD1,.,TRBV27,TRBJ2-1,CASSPPGTGYNEQFF,TGTGCCAGCAGTCCCCCCGGGACAGGCTACAATGAGCAGTTCTTC
TRBD2,.,TRBV6-2/TRBV6-3,TRBJ2-5,CASSSPRLGLAATRGETQYF,TGTGCCAGCAGTTCGCCCCGGCTGGGACTAGCGGCAACCCGGGGGGAGACCCAGTACTTC
TRBD1,.,TRBV4-3,TRBJ1-6,CASSQQRQGYSPLHF,TGCGCCAGCAGCCAACAACGACAGGGGTATTCACCCCTCCACTTT
TRBD1,.,TRBV9,TRBJ2-6,CASSTGTGGFSGANVLTF,TGTGCCAGCAGCACCGGGACAGGGGGTTTCTCTGGGGCCAACGTCCTGACTTTC
.,.,TRBV2,TRBJ2-1,CASSGWGESSYNEQFF,TGTGCCAGCAGTGGCTGGGGGGAGTCCTCCTACAATGAGCAGTTCTTC
.,.,TRBV4-2,TRBJ1-3,CASSHPGGGDTIYF,TGTGCCAGCAGCCACCCCGGGGGGGGAGACACCATATATTTT
.,.,TRBV5-1,TRBJ1-4,CASSLNWAATNEKLFF,TGCGCCAGCAGCTTGAACTGGGCCGCAACTAATGAAAAACTGTTTTTT
TRBD1,.,TRBV6-2/TRBV6-3,TRBJ1-4,CASSESDRGRKLFF,TGTGCCAGCAGCGAATCCGACAGGGGGCGAAAACTGTTTTTT
TRBD2,few,TRBV23-1,TRBJ2-2,CASSQRTSGMADTGELFF,TGCGCCAGCAGTCAGAGGACTAGCGGGATGGCGGACACCGGGGAGCTGTTTTTT
.,.,TRBV7-2,TRBJ2-2,CASSRTGPNTGELFF,TGTGCCAGCAGCCGGACTGGACCGAACACCGGGGAGCTGTTTTTT